This TCR beta chain was sequenced for a study of T cells in Graves' hyperthyroidism and ophthalmopathy. TCR beta CDR3 sequences were amplified from RNA transcripts. The HTBI set primed first-round TCR CDR3 RT-PCR. TCRdb re-derived calls from the multiplex PCR reads in MiXCR, one entry per CDR3 protein. The table has some 420,000 distinct CDR3 sequences, about 13% seen once. Germline loops: CDR1 MNHNS, CDR2 SASEGT. The CDR3 has 13 residues. With 7 bases removed from V and 2 bases from J, the gap between germline ends came to 12 bases. Many counts were recorded for this clonotype. Graves' hyperthyroidism is called stable when ophthalmopathy does not progress within 18 months. Hyperthyroidism patients were newly diagnosed, had disease duration under 2 months, and were aged 18 to 65 years. It was uncontrolled infection, other autoimmune disease, pregnancy or lactation that excluded patients. Thyroid ultrasound and orbital computed tomography, with clinical symptoms and serum thyroxine and TRAb, informed diagnoses.

Sample: blood. The chain joins TRBV6-1 to TRBJ2-7; D is ambiguous. This sequence was found in a woman younger than 30 with Graves' hyperthyroidism. The CDR3 DNA reads as TGTGCCAGCAAGGGTCATTCGACCTACGAGCAGTACTTC. Residues: CASKGHSTYEQYF.